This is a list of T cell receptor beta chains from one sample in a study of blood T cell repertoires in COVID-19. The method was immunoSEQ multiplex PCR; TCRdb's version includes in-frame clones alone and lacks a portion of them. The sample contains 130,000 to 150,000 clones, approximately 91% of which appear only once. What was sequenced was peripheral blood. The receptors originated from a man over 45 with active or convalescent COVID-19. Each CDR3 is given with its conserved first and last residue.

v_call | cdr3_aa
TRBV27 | CASRYRRGNTGELFF
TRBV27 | CASRGIGQSYNSPLHF
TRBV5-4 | CASSSAHLADTDTQYF
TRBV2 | CASRQGAEQYF
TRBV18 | CASSASRLAGLQETQYF
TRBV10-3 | CAIRGTSGMGTGELFF
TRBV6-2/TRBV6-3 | CASSYSMDSATNEKLFF
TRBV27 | CASSLRGAGSNYNSPLHF
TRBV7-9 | CASSQTYRGRETQYF
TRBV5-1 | CASSLDVVVRTDTQYF
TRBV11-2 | CASTDTRLAGGSTGELFF